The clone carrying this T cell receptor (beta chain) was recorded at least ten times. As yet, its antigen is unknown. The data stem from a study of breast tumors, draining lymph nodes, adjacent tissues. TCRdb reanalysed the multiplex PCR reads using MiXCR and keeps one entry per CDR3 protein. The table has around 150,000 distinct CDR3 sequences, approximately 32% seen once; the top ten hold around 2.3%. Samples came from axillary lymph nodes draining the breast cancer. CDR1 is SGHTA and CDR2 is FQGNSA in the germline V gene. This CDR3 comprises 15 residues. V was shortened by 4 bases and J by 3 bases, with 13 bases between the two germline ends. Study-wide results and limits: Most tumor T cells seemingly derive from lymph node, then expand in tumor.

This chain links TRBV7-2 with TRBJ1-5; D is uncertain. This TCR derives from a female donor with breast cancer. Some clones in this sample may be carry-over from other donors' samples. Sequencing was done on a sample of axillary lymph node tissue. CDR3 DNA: TGTGCCAGCAGCTGGATTGCAGACTACAATCAGCCCCAGCATTTT. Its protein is CASSWIADYNQPQHF.